This entry lists 26 T cell receptor beta chains sequenced from one sample in a study of cytomegalovirus exposure and HLA in healthy donors listed by TCRdb under 2017. The protocol used for the library was the immunoSEQ multiplex PCR assay. Not all clones reach the TCRdb copy of this immuneACCESS table, which keeps in-frame sequences only. Checked studies attribute under half of the gap to unresolved V genes and leave the rest unexplained. The sample table holds around 75,000 clones, of which approximately 86% were seen once. 2.5% to 3.5% of the sample is taken by the ten largest. The source material was PBMCs. These receptors were taken from a man aged 25-40 years in good health and CMV-seronegative.

This chain's CDR3 is CASAEVGGLNTQYF. The CDR3 DNA is TGTGCCAGCGCTGAGGTCGGTGGATTGAATACGCAGTATTTT. J is TRBJ2-3 and V is TRBV7-2; D remains unclear. This CDR3 has 14 residues. Trimming cost V 8 bases and J 7 bases, with 19 bases left between them. CDR1 SGHTA and CDR2 FQGNSA come from the germline V gene.

The V gene is TRBV12-5, the J gene TRBJ2-7, with 8 bases matching TRBD1. The germline CDR1 and CDR2 sequences are LGHNT and FRNRAP. V shed 0 bases, J shed 6 bases, and the junction held 13 bases outside the gene matches. This CDR3 comprises 17 residues. This CDR3 reads CASGLVMASRGQSEQYV. CDR3 in DNA: TGTGCTAGTGGTTTGGTAATGGCGAGCAGGGGGCAAAGCGAGCAGTACGTC.

V is TRBV4-3 and J is TRBJ2-7, with 8 bases aligning to TRBD1. Germline V gene lookup returns CDR1 LGHNA and CDR2 YSLEER. This CDR3 region has 16 residues. V shed 3 bases, J shed 0 bases, and the junction held 7 bases outside the gene matches. The CDR3 here is CASSQSSGGSSYEQYF. The CDR3 DNA reads TGCGCCAGCAGCCAGAGCTCAGGGGGCTCCTCCTACGAGCAGTACTTC.

The V call is TRBV7-6, the J call TRBJ1-6, with D perhaps TRBD1 (5 bases). This CDR3 has 15 residues. Deletions cut 3 bases from V and 7 bases from J, with 13 bases between. CDR1 is SGHVS, CDR2 FNYEAQ, per germline. In DNA form, the CDR3 reads TGTGCCAGCAGCTTGAGGAACAGGCCAAATTCACCCCTCCACTTT. Protein sequence: CASSLRNRPNSPLHF.

This clone was recorded a few times. This chain links TRBV6-5 with TRBJ1-6, with no clear D. The V end lost 2 bases, the J end lost 7 bases, and 9 bases lay between the germline ends. The V gene's germline CDR1 is MNHEY and CDR2 SVGAGI. The CDR3 covers 14 residues. The CDR3 coding sequence is TGTGCCAGCAGTTACGCCCTACGAAATTCACCCCTCCACTTT. Translation: CASSYALRNSPLHF.

The chain couples TRBV6-5 to TRBJ2-4, with 7 bases that match TRBD1. This CDR3 comprises 15 residues. J gave up 1 base and V 5 bases, and 5 bases lay outside the gene matches. CDR1 and CDR2 (germline): MNHEY, SVGAGI. The DNA of the CDR3 is TGTGCCAGCAGTAAAACACAGGGGGCCAAAAACATTCAGTACTTC. This translates into CASSKTQGAKNIQYF.

This rearrangement joins TRBV15 to TRBJ1-4; no clear D gene. Trimming took 5 bases from V and 6 from J, leaving 13 bases between them. The CDR3 totals 14 residues. Germline V gene data show CDR1 as LNHNV and CDR2 as YYDKDF (reference sequence). CDR3: CATSQVGKDEKLFF. The CDR3 coding sequence is TGTGCCACCAGCCAGGTTGGAAAGGATGAAAAACTGTTTTTT.

The gene calls are TRBV11-3 and TRBJ2-3; D is unclear. V was cut by 4 bases and J by 0 bases, with 11 bases left in between. CDR3 length equals 15 residues. Germline V gives CDR1 SGHNT, CDR2 YENEEA. CDR3 DNA: TGTGCCAGCAGCTCTGGCAGGCTCAGCACAGATACGCAGTATTTT. Translating it yields CASSSGRLSTDTQYF.

The chain recombines TRBV7-6 with TRBJ2-1, with TRBD1 matching 8 bases. With V trimmed by 4 bases and J by 5 bases, 4 bases remained unmatched. The V gene's germline CDR1 is SGHVS and CDR2 FNYEAQ. The CDR3 extends over 14 amino acids. CDR3 nucleotide sequence: TGTGCCAGCAGCTGGCTGACAGGGGACAATGAGCAGTTCTTC. This sequence encodes CASSWLTGDNEQFF.

This rearrangement joins TRBV9 to TRBJ2-7; 7 bases map to TRBD1. Trimming cost V 3 bases and J 7 bases; bases outside gene matches: 7. The length of the CDR3 is 13 residues. Per the germline V gene, CDR1 is SGDLS and CDR2 is YYNGEE. CDR3 bases: TGTGCCAGCAGCGGAGCAGGGGGTCGGGAGCAGTACTTC. This codes for CASSGAGGREQYF.

The V and J genes are TRBV9 and TRBJ1-2; a possible D gene is TRBD1 (5 bases). From germline, CDR1 is SGDLS and CDR2 YYNGEE. V was cut by 0 bases and J by 5 bases, with 11 bases left in between. This CDR3 has 14 residues. CDR3 in amino acids: CASSVGGGRYGYTF. CDR3 coding DNA: TGTGCCAGCAGCGTAGGGGGGGGAAGGTATGGCTACACCTTC.

The rearrangement links TRBV5-1 to TRBJ1-1; D call uncertain. Germline V CDR1 and CDR2: SGHRS, YFSETQ. The ends were cut back, 4 bases at V and 5 bases at J, with 15 bases in the middle. This CDR3 is 14 amino acids long. This chain's CDR3 is CASSQNTGATEAFF. The CDR3 DNA reads TGCGCCAGCAGCCAAAATACGGGTGCGACTGAAGCTTTCTTT.

The chain carries TRBV11-2 and TRBJ1-5; D gene ambiguous. The CDR3 is 14 amino acids. V lost 0 bases and J lost 9, with 12 bases in between. The germline gives CDR1 SGHAT, CDR2 FQNNGV. The CDR3 DNA reads as TGTGCCAGCAGCTTAGACCCCGATGGGAGGCCCCAGCATTTT. Translating it yields CASSLDPDGRPQHF.

The J gene is TRBJ2-2, the V gene TRBV18; D uncertain. The CDR3 has 14 residues. Germline V CDR1 and CDR2: KGHSH, LQKENI. The V end was cut by 4 bases, the J end by 1 base, with 7 bases between. The CDR3 bases are TGTGCCAGCTCACTTGTTCGGAACACCGGGGAGCTGTTTTTT. This encodes CASSLVRNTGELFF.

This chain uses TRBV6-7 with TRBJ1-1; D unclear. TRBV6-7 is noted as an ORF with a role that remains uncertain. V dropped 7 bases and J dropped 1 base, with 7 bases sitting between them. The CDR3 consists of 12 residues. CDR3: CASTRENTEAFF. For the CDR3, the DNA is TGTGCCAGCACCCGAGAGAACACTGAAGCTTTCTTT.

This clone was seen a handful of times. The V gene is TRBV6-5, the J gene TRBJ1-2; D is undetermined. Deletions cut 0 bases from V and 7 bases from J, with 18 bases between. Germline V gene sequence: CDR1 MNHEY, CDR2 SVGAGI. The CDR3 is 16 residues long. CDR3 sequence reads: CASSYSPRSQPLGYTF. The CDR3 DNA reads as TGTGCCAGCAGTTACTCCCCACGTAGCCAGCCGCTTGGCTACACCTTC.

This clone was recorded only once. The chain links TRBV2 to TRBJ2-7, with 9 bases that match TRBD1. Trimming took 4 bases from V and 6 from J; bases not matched to a gene: 4. Looked up from germline, CDR1 is SNHLY and CDR2 is FYNNEI. CDR3 length: 13 residues. CDR3: CASSGQGETEQYV. The CDR3 coding sequence is TGTGCCAGCAGTGGACAGGGGGAGACCGAGCAGTACGTC.

V and J are TRBV27 and TRBJ2-2; no firm D call. The V gene lost 2 bases and the J gene lost 9 bases, with 13 bases spanning the gap. Germline V gene data show CDR1 as MNHEY and CDR2 as SMNVEV (reference sequence). The CDR3 is 14 amino acids. The CDR3 region has the DNA TGTGCCAGCAGTTTACTGGGCCGTTCCAGGGAGCTGTTTTTT. Its protein product is CASSLLGRSRELFF.

The chain is built from TRBV7-8 and TRBJ1-2; maybe TRBD1 (6 bases). Germline loops: CDR1 SGHVS, CDR2 FQNEAQ. V was pared by 3 bases and J by 3 bases, with 17 bases between. This CDR3 is built from 16 residues. The CDR3 here is CASSLSRTVADYGYTF. CDR3 sequence (DNA): TGTGCCAGCAGCTTGAGCCGGACAGTCGCCGACTATGGCTACACCTTC.

This chain connects TRBV19 to TRBJ1-5; D is undetermined. The CDR3 is made up of 13 amino acids. With 5 bases removed from V and 9 bases from J, the gap between germline ends came to 14 bases. Per germline, CDR1 LNHDA and CDR2 SQIVND (reference sequence). CDR3 protein: CASSSEGPRPQHF. In nucleotides, the CDR3 is TGTGCCAGTAGTTCGGAGGGTCCGAGGCCCCAGCATTTT.

This clone was observed a handful of times. The chain combines TRBV7-3 with TRBJ1-2; D possibly corresponds to TRBD1 (6 bases). Germline CDR1 reads SGHTA; CDR2 reads FQGTGA. V lost 5 bases to trimming and J lost 7 bases, with 20 bases between them. The CDR3 spans 15 residues. CDR3 loop: CASSPGGRGGSGYTF. The DNA for the CDR3 is TGTGCCAGCAGCCCGGGGGGCAGGGGAGGTTCTGGCTACACCTTC.

V usage is TRBV13 and J usage is TRBJ2-1; D perhaps matches TRBD1 (6 bases). The CDR3 runs 14 residues. Trimming took 5 bases from V and 3 from J, leaving 11 bases between them. Germline CDR1 PRHDT, CDR2 FYEKMQ (reference sequence). The CDR3 spells CASSMGQLYNEQFF. The CDR3 bases are TGTGCCAGCAGCATGGGACAACTCTACAATGAGCAGTTCTTC.

The chain uses TRBV19 and TRBJ2-2; TRBD1 matches at 10 bases. CDR1 is LNHDA and CDR2 is SQIVND in the germline V gene (reference sequence). The trim removed 5 bases at V and 5 bases at J, leaving 2 bases unmatched. The length of the CDR3 is 14 residues. The DNA for the CDR3 is TGTGCCAGTAGTCCGGGACAGGGGACCGGGGAGCTGTTTTTT. Encoded protein: CASSPGQGTGELFF.

The J gene is TRBJ1-4, the V gene TRBV12-5, with TRBD1 matching over 8 bases. V shed 6 bases, J shed 0 bases, and the junction held 12 bases outside the gene matches. From germline, CDR1 is LGHNT and CDR2 FRNRAP. The CDR3 runs 18 residues. DNA of the CDR3: TGTGCTAGTGGACTTACCCTGGGACAGGCTGCAACTAATGAAAAACTGTTTTTT. It specifies CASGLTLGQAATNEKLFF.

The rearrangement uses TRBV5-5 and TRBJ1-4; no reliable D call. The CDR3 has 13 amino acids. Trimming took 6 bases from V and 8 from J, leaving 14 bases between them. The germline gives CDR1 SGHKS, CDR2 YYEKEE (reference sequence). In DNA form, the CDR3 reads TGTGCCAGCACAATCCATGGTCGGGAAAAACTGTTTTTT. Protein: CASTIHGREKLFF.

V and J are TRBV10-2 and TRBJ2-5, with 8 bases identical to TRBD2. Per germline, CDR1 WSHSY and CDR2 SAAADI. The ends lost 4 bases at V and 5 bases at J; junction bases unmatched: 0. CDR3 length equals 12 residues. The CDR3 spells CASSVAGETQYF. The CDR3 coding sequence is TGCGCCAGCAGTGTAGCGGGGGAGACCCAGTACTTC.